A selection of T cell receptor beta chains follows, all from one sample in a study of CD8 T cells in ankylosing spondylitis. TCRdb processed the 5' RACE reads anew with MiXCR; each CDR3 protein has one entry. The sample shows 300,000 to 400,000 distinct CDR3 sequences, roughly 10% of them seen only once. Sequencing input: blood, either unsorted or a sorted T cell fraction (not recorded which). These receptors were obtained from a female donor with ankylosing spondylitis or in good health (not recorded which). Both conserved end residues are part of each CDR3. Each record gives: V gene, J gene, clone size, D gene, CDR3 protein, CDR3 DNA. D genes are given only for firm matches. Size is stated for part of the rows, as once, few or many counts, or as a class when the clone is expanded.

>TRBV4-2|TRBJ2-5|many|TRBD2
CASSRENSGSETQYF
TGTGCCAGCAGCCGGGAGAATAGCGGGTCGGAGACCCAGTACTTC
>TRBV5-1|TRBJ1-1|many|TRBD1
CASSARTGGITEAFF
TGCGCCAGCAGCGCACGGACAGGGGGCATCACTGAAGCTTTCTTT
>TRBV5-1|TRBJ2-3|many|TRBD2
CASSTGLKVDTQYF
TGCGCCAGCAGCACGGGACTAAAGGTGGATACGCAGTATTTT
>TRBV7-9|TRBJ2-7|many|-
CASSSSGVSYEQYF
TGTGCCAGCAGCTCCTCAGGCGTTTCCTACGAGCAGTACTTC
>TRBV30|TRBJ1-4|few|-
CAWSLRRLEKLFF
TGTGCCTGGAGTCTCAGGCGGCTTGAAAAACTGTTTTTT
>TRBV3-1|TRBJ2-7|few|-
CASSLQPGTYEQYF
TGTGCCAGCAGCCTTCAGCCGGGGACCTACGAGCAGTACTTC
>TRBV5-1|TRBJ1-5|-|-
CASSLEVEQPQHF
TGCGCCAGCAGCTTGGAGGTGGAGCAGCCCCAGCATTTT
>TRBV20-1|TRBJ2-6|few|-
CSARIYRVGANVLTF
TGCAGTGCTAGAATATACAGGGTTGGGGCCAACGTCCTGACTTTC
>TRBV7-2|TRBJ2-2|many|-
CASSPLGRTGELFF
TGTGCCAGCAGCCCTCTTGGGAGAACCGGGGAGCTGTTTTTT
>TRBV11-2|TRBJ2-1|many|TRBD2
CASSIAGALTYNEQFF
TGTGCCAGCAGCATAGCGGGGGCCCTCACTTACAATGAGCAGTTCTTC
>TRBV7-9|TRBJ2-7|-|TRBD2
CASRTQREWDEQYF
TGTGCCAGCAGGACTCAGCGGGAGTGGGACGAGCAGTACTTC
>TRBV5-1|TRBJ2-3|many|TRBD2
CASSPGTSGVTSTDTQYF
TGCGCCAGCAGCCCCGGGACTAGCGGGGTTACTAGCACAGATACGCAGTATTTT
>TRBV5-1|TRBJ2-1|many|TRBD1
CASSYRGTGSYNEQFF
TGCGCCAGCAGCTATCGCGGGACAGGCTCCTACAATGAGCAGTTCTTC
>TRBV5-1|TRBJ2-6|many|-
CASSPTSLAEGANVLTF
TGCGCCAGCAGCCCTACTAGTTTGGCGGAAGGGGCCAACGTCCTGACTTTC
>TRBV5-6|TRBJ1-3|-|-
CASTLRAANTIYF
TGTGCCAGCACCCTCAGGGCGGCGAACACCATATATTTT
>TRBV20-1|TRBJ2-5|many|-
CSAVGQKETQYF
TGCAGTGCAGTCGGACAAAAAGAGACCCAGTACTTC
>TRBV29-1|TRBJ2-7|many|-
CSVGGTPAYEQYF
TGCAGCGTCGGCGGGACTCCTGCCTACGAGCAGTACTTC
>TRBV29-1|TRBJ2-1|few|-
CSVEGPAGAYNEQFF
TGCAGCGTTGAAGGTCCGGCAGGGGCGTACAATGAGCAGTTCTTC
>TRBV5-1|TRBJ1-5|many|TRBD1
CASSLRGGDQPQHF
TGCGCCAGCAGCTTACGAGGGGGCGATCAGCCCCAGCATTTT
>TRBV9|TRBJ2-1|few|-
CASSVTGGRIREQFF
TGTGCCAGCAGCGTTACGGGGGGCCGGATACGGGAGCAGTTCTTC
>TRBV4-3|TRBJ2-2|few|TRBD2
CASSQERGLAGVGELFF
TGCGCCAGCAGCCAAGAAAGGGGACTAGCGGGGGTGGGGGAGCTGTTTTTT
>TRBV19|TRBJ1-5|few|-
CASSAGTLSNQPQHF
TGTGCCAGTAGTGCAGGGACACTAAGCAATCAGCCCCAGCATTTT
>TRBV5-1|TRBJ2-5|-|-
CASSLDRSNQETQYF
TGCGCCAGCAGCCTTGACAGGTCGAACCAAGAGACCCAGTACTTC
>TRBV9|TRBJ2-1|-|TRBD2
CASSPRTSGLSGSEQFF
TGTGCCAGCAGCCCACGGACTAGCGGGTTAAGCGGCAGCGAGCAGTTCTTC
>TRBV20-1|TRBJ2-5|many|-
CSALAPPETQYF
TGCAGTGCTCTAGCCCCGCCAGAGACCCAGTACTTC
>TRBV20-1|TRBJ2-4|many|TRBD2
CSARDVRLVAGGSIQYF
TGCAGTGCTAGAGATGTTAGATTGGTAGCGGGAGGTTCCATTCAGTACTTC
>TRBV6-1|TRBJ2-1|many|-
CASSKEQGRTYNEQFF
TGTGCCAGCAGTAAAGAACAGGGGAGGACCTACAATGAGCAGTTCTTC
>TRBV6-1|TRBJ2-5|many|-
CASSPTPGETQYF
TGTGCCAGCAGTCCGACGCCCGGGGAGACCCAGTACTTC
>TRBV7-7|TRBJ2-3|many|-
CASSSVAGPWDTQYF
TGTGCTAGCAGCTCCGTGGCGGGGCCGTGGGATACGCAGTATTTT
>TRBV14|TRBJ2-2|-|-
CASSQARVTGELFF
TGTGCCAGCAGCCAAGCTCGAGTCACCGGGGAGCTGTTTTTT
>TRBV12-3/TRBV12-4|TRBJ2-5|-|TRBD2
CASSPLLSGGLQETQYF
TGTGCCAGCAGTCCACTTTTGAGCGGGGGGTTGCAAGAGACCCAGTACTTC
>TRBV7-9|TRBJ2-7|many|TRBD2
CASSSPGLAYMEQYF
TGTGCCAGCAGTTCCCCGGGACTAGCCTACATGGAGCAGTACTTC
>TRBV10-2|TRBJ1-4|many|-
CASSEVGLFNEKLFF
TGCGCCAGCAGTGAGGTTGGACTCTTTAATGAAAAACTGTTTTTT
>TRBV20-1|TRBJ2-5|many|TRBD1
CSASPGQSQETQYF
TGCAGTGCTAGTCCGGGACAGTCCCAAGAGACCCAGTACTTC
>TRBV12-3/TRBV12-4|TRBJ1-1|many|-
CASSQREAFF
TGTGCCAGCAGCCAGCGGGAAGCTTTCTTT
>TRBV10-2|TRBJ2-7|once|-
CASGDGAYEQYF
TGCGCCAGCGGGGATGGGGCCTACGAGCAGTACTTC
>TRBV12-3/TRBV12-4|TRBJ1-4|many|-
CASSLRAGRSNEKLFF
TGTGCCAGCAGTTTAAGAGCGGGCAGGTCGAACGAAAAACTGTTTTTT
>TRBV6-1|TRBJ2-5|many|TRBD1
CASRIKGQGPETQYF
TGTGCCAGCAGAATTAAGGGACAGGGGCCGGAGACCCAGTACTTC
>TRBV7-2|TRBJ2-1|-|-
CASSPRADTYNEQFF
TGTGCCAGCAGCCCTCGGGCGGACACCTACAATGAGCAGTTCTTC
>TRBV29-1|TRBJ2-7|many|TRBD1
CSFRQGPYEQYF
TGCAGCTTCCGACAGGGGCCGTACGAGCAGTACTTC
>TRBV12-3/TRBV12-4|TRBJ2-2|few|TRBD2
CASSPLGGDTGELFF
TGTGCCAGCAGTCCCTTGGGGGGGGACACCGGGGAGCTGTTTTTT
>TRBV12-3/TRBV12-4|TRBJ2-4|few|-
CASSPTGEGNIQYF
TGTGCCAGCAGCCCTACAGGGGAGGGAAATATTCAGTACTTC
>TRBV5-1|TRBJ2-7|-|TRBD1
CASSPGDRTPEQYF
TGCGCCAGCAGCCCAGGGGACAGGACCCCCGAGCAGTACTTC
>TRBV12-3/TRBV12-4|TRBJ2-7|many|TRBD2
CASSTDSGSDPYEQYF
TGTGCCAGCAGTACAGATAGCGGGAGTGATCCCTACGAGCAGTACTTC
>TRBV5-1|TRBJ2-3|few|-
CASSLEGVNTDTQYF
TGCGCCAGCAGCTTGGAGGGGGTTAACACAGATACGCAGTATTTT
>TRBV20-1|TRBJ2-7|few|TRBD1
CSGKHRGSHEQYF
TGCAGTGGCAAGCACAGGGGATCCCACGAGCAGTACTTC
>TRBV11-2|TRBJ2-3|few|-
CASSPAAGLRDTQYF
TGTGCCAGCAGCCCAGCTGCGGGGTTGAGGGATACGCAGTATTTT
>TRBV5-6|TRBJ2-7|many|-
CASSFRRNYEQYF
TGTGCCAGCAGCTTTCGACGGAACTACGAGCAGTACTTC